This T cell receptor beta chain was documented in a study of cytomegalovirus exposure and HLA in healthy donors. Overall study results and limits: TCR beta chains numbering 164 were designated cytomegalovirus-associated.

Each of the donors was a healthy bone marrow donor. PCR primers comprised 60 Vbeta and 13 Jbeta primers. The data were produced by immunoSEQ multiplex PCR, yet TCRdb's version contains in-frame clones alone and is incomplete. The sample yields tens of thousands of clones, of which the top ten take up 1.5% to 2%. The germline V gene encodes CDR1 MDHEN and CDR2 SYDVKM. The CDR3 has 13 amino acids. V dropped 5 bases and J dropped 3 bases, with 11 bases sitting between them. Points on this clone: The antigen is unknown.

The chain has TRBV28 and TRBJ2-7; a weak D match, TRBD2 (6 bases). The specimen was PBMCs. This clonotype was sampled from a woman in her twenties or thirties in good health and CMV-seronegative. CDR3 loop: CASSRSGFYEQYF. CDR3 nucleotides: TGTGCCAGCAGTAGAAGCGGGTTCTACGAGCAGTACTTC.